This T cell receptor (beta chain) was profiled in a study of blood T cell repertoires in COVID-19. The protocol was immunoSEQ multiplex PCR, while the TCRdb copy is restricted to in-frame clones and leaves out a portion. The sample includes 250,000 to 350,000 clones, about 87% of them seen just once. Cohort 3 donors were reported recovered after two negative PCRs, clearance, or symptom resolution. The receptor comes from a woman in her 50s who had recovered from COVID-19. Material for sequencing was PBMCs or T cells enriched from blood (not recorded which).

This CDR3 reads CATSDGGTGVDGNTIYF. For the CDR3, the DNA is TGTGCCACCAGTGATGGTGGGACAGGGGTAGATGGAAACACCATATATTTT. V usage is TRBV24-1 and J usage is TRBJ1-3; the match to TRBD1 covers 10 bases. V was pared by 3 bases and J by 3 bases, with 7 bases of the junction left unmatched. Germline V lookup: CDR1 KGHDR, CDR2 SFDVKD. CDR3 length: 17 amino acids.